This T cell receptor (beta chain) was obtained from a study of shared clonotypes between healthy human individuals. J gave up 8 bases and V 10 bases, and 6 bases lay outside the gene matches. CDR1 MNHEY and CDR2 SVGAGI come from the germline V gene. The CDR3 is 12 amino acids. Clones were sequenced by immunoSEQ multiplex PCR, and TCRdb holds only the in-frame ones, with some missing. The sample holds some 2.1 million clones; roughly 96% are singletons and the top ten take 0.1% to 0.15%. CD4+ cells were split into CD45RA+ naive and CD45RA-negative memory subsets. Sequences were obtained from naive CD4+ T cells sorted from blood. Subset of the sample: CD45RA+ positively selected. This receptor was obtained from a man younger than 35 in good health. The chain has TRBV6-5 and TRBJ2-1; 9 nucleotides align to TRBD1. The CDR3 is CATGTGPYEQFF. CDR3 in DNA: TGTGCCACCGGGACAGGGCCTTATGAGCAGTTCTTC.